A selection of T cell receptor beta chains follows, all from one sample in a study of technical replicates of blood from several donors. The protocol was immunoSEQ multiplex PCR, while the TCRdb copy is restricted to in-frame clones and leaves out a portion. The sample has about 98,000 clones, more than 90% seen once; the top ten hold over 0.2%. The sample was T cells isolated from PBMCs. The receptors here all came from a human donor in good health. Both conserved end residues are part of each CDR3. Fields, in order: V gene, J gene, D gene, clone size, CDR3 protein, CDR3 DNA. The D gene is left open where the match is weak. Clone size is given for some rows only: seen once, a few or many times, or a class if the clone is expanded.

TRBV15,TRBJ1-3,.,.,CATSRGGGGGNTIYF,TGTGCCACCAGCAGAGGCGGGGGCGGTGGAAACACCATATATTTT
TRBV18,TRBJ1-2,.,.,CASSKDGREYGYTF,TGTGCCAGCTCAAAAGACGGGAGAGAGTATGGCTACACCTTC
TRBV11-3,TRBJ1-3,TRBD1,.,CASSLRDRSSGNTIYF,TGTGCCAGCAGCCTAAGGGACAGAAGCTCTGGAAACACCATATATTTT
TRBV2,TRBJ1-4,.,.,CASREWEKLFF,TGTGCCAGCAGGGAGTGGGAAAAACTGTTTTTT
TRBV27,TRBJ1-2,.,.,CASSLSPGNYGYTF,TGTGCCAGCAGTTTATCGCCAGGGAACTATGGCTACACCTTC
TRBV19,TRBJ2-1,TRBD2,.,CASSKLAGGPGEQFF,TGTGCCAGTAGCAAACTAGCGGGAGGGCCGGGCGAGCAGTTCTTC
TRBV11-2,TRBJ1-3,.,.,CASSPQGNTIYF,TGTGCCAGCAGCCCCCAAGGAAACACCATATATTTT
TRBV4-1,TRBJ2-1,TRBD2,.,CASSPGLARRSYNEQFF,TGCGCCAGCAGCCCGGGACTAGCGCGCAGATCCTACAATGAGCAGTTCTTC
TRBV7-9,TRBJ2-3,.,.,CASSPDSYTDTQYF,TGTGCCAGCAGCCCGGACTCGTACACAGATACGCAGTATTTT
TRBV6-6,TRBJ2-1,.,.,CASSLTGNEQFF,TGTGCCAGCAGTTTGACTGGCAATGAGCAGTTCTTC
TRBV29-1,TRBJ2-3,.,.,CSVDPGEVDTQYF,TGCAGCGTTGATCCTGGCGAGGTAGATACGCAGTATTTT
TRBV7-2,TRBJ2-5,.,.,CASSFTRGTETQYF,TGTGCCAGCAGCTTCACCAGGGGTACAGAGACCCAGTACTTC
TRBV11-3,TRBJ1-4,.,.,CASSSRGGANEKLFF,TGTGCCAGCAGCTCACGCGGGGGGGCTAATGAAAAACTGTTTTTT
TRBV5-1,TRBJ2-2,.,.,CASSFNPIQGLNTGELFF,TGCGCCAGCAGCTTCAACCCAATACAGGGACTAAACACCGGGGAGCTGTTTTTT
TRBV15,TRBJ2-2,TRBD1,.,CATLTGVRGTGELFF,TGTGCCACTCTTACAGGGGTCCGAGGCACCGGGGAGCTGTTTTTT
TRBV19,TRBJ2-1,TRBD2,.,CASSMTSGSYNEQFF,TGTGCCAGTAGTATGACTAGCGGCTCCTACAATGAGCAGTTCTTC
TRBV5-4,TRBJ2-7,TRBD1,.,CASSRDRDAREQYF,TGTGCCAGCAGCCGGGACAGGGACGCTCGAGAGCAGTACTTC
TRBV5-1,TRBJ1-1,.,.,CASSSSVEAFF,TGCGCCAGCAGCTCGTCGGTTGAAGCTTTCTTT
TRBV2,TRBJ2-7,TRBD1,.,CAVFIGTGNYEQYF,TGTGCCGTATTTATCGGGACAGGGAACTACGAGCAGTACTTC
TRBV11-3,TRBJ2-7,TRBD2,.,CASSPRRGGPIDEQYF,TGTGCCAGCAGCCCAAGGCGGGGGGGGCCGATTGACGAGCAGTACTTC
TRBV20-1,TRBJ1-5,.,.,CSADGQPQHF,TGCAGTGCCGACGGGCAGCCCCAGCATTTT
TRBV19,TRBJ2-5,TRBD1,.,CASSIWDSLQETQYF,TGTGCCAGTAGTATCTGGGACAGCCTCCAAGAGACCCAGTACTTC
TRBV19,TRBJ2-4,TRBD2,once,CARNYEREREYIQYF,TGTGCCAGGAATTACGAGCGGGAGCGTGAGTACATTCAGTACTTC
TRBV28,TRBJ2-7,TRBD2,.,CASSLAGGDYEQYF,TGTGCCAGCAGCCTAGCGGGAGGGGACTACGAGCAGTACTTC
TRBV19,TRBJ2-3,TRBD2,.,CASSGTSGRAATDTQYF,TGTGCCAGTAGTGGGACTAGCGGGAGGGCCGCCACAGATACGCAGTATTTT
TRBV6-5,TRBJ2-5,.,.,CASTTAGSSRETQYF,TGTGCCAGCACCACGGCCGGGTCCTCCCGGGAGACCCAGTACTTC
TRBV4-2,TRBJ2-7,TRBD2,.,CASSQGPQSGIDEQYF,TGTGCCAGCAGCCAAGGACCACAAAGCGGGATTGACGAGCAGTACTTC
TRBV11-2,TRBJ1-2,.,.,CASSTEGLNYGYTF,TGTGCCAGCAGCACGGAGGGATTAAACTATGGCTACACCTTC
TRBV4-2,TRBJ2-1,TRBD2,.,CASSLDSGSSYNEQFF,TGTGCCAGCAGCCTCGATAGCGGGAGCTCCTACAATGAGCAGTTCTTC
TRBV30,TRBJ2-2,TRBD1,once,CAWINPFTGGQESGELFF,TGTGCCTGGATAAACCCCTTCACAGGGGGCCAGGAAAGCGGGGAGCTGTTTTTT
TRBV6-5,TRBJ2-3,TRBD2,.,CASTFSGRAEDTQYF,TGTGCCAGCACCTTCAGCGGGAGGGCCGAAGATACGCAGTATTTT
TRBV4-2,TRBJ1-1,TRBD1,few,CASSLYRQGNTEAFF,TGTGCCAGCAGCCTTTACCGACAGGGGAACACTGAAGCTTTCTTT
TRBV2,TRBJ2-2,.,.,CASSEARRNTGELFF,TGTGCCAGCAGTGAGGCGAGGCGGAACACCGGGGAGCTGTTTTTT
TRBV9,TRBJ2-7,.,.,CASSVAGRKGYEQYF,TGTGCCAGCAGCGTAGCGGGGAGGAAAGGCTACGAGCAGTACTTC
TRBV4-1,TRBJ1-1,.,few,CASSQEPGGNTEAFF,TGCGCCAGCAGCCAAGAGCCGGGGGGCAACACTGAAGCTTTCTTT
TRBV7-9,TRBJ2-1,TRBD2,once,CASSLWGEGPYNEQFF,TGTGCCAGCAGCTTATGGGGGGAGGGCCCTTACAATGAGCAGTTCTTC
TRBV19,TRBJ2-1,TRBD2,.,CASSLAGGPSDEQFF,TGTGCCAGTAGCTTAGCGGGAGGGCCCTCTGATGAGCAGTTCTTC
TRBV6-6,TRBJ2-5,.,.,CASSYSNGGETQYF,TGTGCCAGCAGTTACTCGAACGGAGGAGAGACCCAGTACTTC
TRBV6-1,TRBJ2-3,.,.,CASSEESPGTDTQYF,TGTGCCAGCAGTGAAGAGTCCCCGGGCACAGATACGCAGTATTTT
TRBV28,TRBJ1-6,TRBD1,.,CASSRLDRTNSPLHF,TGTGCCAGCAGTCGATTGGACAGGACTAATTCACCCCTCCACTTT
TRBV2,TRBJ1-1,TRBD1,.,CASSALPGQGDRNTEAFF,TGTGCCAGCAGTGCCTTACCGGGACAGGGGGACCGAAACACTGAAGCTTTCTTT
TRBV5-4,TRBJ1-2,TRBD1,.,CASSILQGNYGYTF,TGTGCCAGCAGCATTCTACAGGGGAACTATGGCTACACCTTC
TRBV4-1,TRBJ1-4,.,.,CASSQAPRGSLEKLFF,TGCGCCAGCAGCCAAGCACCCCGGGGGTCGCTAGAAAAACTGTTTTTT
TRBV2,TRBJ2-3,.,.,CASNFGGTDTQYF,TGTGCCAGCAATTTCGGGGGCACAGATACGCAGTATTTT
TRBV29-1,TRBJ2-5,.,.,CSVEAAQETQYF,TGCAGCGTTGAAGCCGCGCAAGAGACCCAGTACTTC
TRBV5-1,TRBJ2-3,.,.,CASSLGDAEYF,TGCGCCAGCAGCTTGGGAGATGCGGAGTATTTT
TRBV7-8,TRBJ2-5,TRBD2,.,CASSSLPSGVNQETQYF,TGTGCCAGCAGCTCCCTTCCTAGCGGGGTAAACCAAGAGACCCAGTACTTC
TRBV19,TRBJ1-1,TRBD1,.,CASSIRDRNTEAFF,TGTGCCAGTAGTATCCGGGACAGGAACACTGAAGCTTTCTTT
TRBV6-6,TRBJ1-2,.,once,CASSWAVSNYGYTF,TGTGCCAGCAGTTGGGCAGTAAGCAACTATGGCTACACCTTC
TRBV11-3,TRBJ2-7,.,.,CASSLSGGDSYEQYF,TGTGCCAGCAGCTTATCGGGCGGGGACTCCTACGAGCAGTACTTC
TRBV29-1,TRBJ2-1,.,.,CSVIRLDNEQFF,TGCAGCGTTATCCGACTAGACAATGAGCAGTTCTTC
TRBV2,TRBJ1-2,.,few,CASSEGVAGRGYTF,TGTGCCAGCAGTGAAGGGGTGGCAGGCCGAGGCTACACCTTC
TRBV6-4,TRBJ2-3,TRBD2,once,CASSSSGLAGGRDTQYF,TGTGCCAGCAGTTCCTCGGGATTGGCGGGGGGGCGAGATACGCAGTATTTT